Listed below are T cell receptor beta chains from one sample, sequenced in a study of blood T cells in healthy people across ages. TCRdb itself ran the 5' RACE reads through MiXCR, one entry per CDR3 protein. The sample shows 1.5 million to 2 million distinct CDR3 sequences, around 48% of them seen only once. Sequencing used blood. These receptor sequences come from a woman in her thirties or forties in good health. The CDR3 runs from the conserved cysteine through the conserved F or W. The D gene is left open where the match is weak. Clone sizes are given selectively: once, few, many, or a class where the clone is expanded.

d_call	clone_size	v_call	j_call	cdr3_nt	cdr3_aa
TRBD2	once	TRBV20-1	TRBJ2-5	TGCAGTGCTCCCTGGACTAGCGGGGGGATCTCAGGGACCCAGTACTTC	CSAPWTSGGISGTQYF
.	.	TRBV6-1	TRBJ1-2	TGTGCCAGCAGTTCCAATACTGAAGGCTACACCTTC	CASSSNTEGYTF
.	.	TRBV28	TRBJ1-1	TGTGCCAGCAGTTTATTAGGACAGAACCCGGGAGGAGACACTGAAGCTTTCTTT	CASSLLGQNPGGDTEAFF
.	few	TRBV12-3/TRBV12-4	TRBJ2-5	TGTGCCAGCAGCACCAGGGTGTGGCAGGAGCAGTACTTC	CASSTRVWQEQYF
TRBD1	few	TRBV20-1	TRBJ2-3	TGCAGTGCCGCAGGGGGCGTCGGCACAGATACGCAGTATTTT	CSAAGGVGTDTQYF
.	.	TRBV29-1	TRBJ2-2	TGCAGCGTGGGTAGCGGCACCGGGGAGCTGTTTTTT	CSVGSGTGELFF
.	once	TRBV3-1	TRBJ2-1	TGTGCCAGCAGCCAAGAGAGCCAGCAGGTCGACGAGACCCAGTTCTTC	CASSQESQQVDETQFF
TRBD1	many	TRBV29-1	TRBJ2-5	TGCAGCGCCGGGACAGGGGGAGAGACCCAGTACTTC	CSAGTGGETQYF
TRBD1	.	TRBV6-5	TRBJ2-1	TGTGCCAGCACGAAACGACAGGGCCACTCCTACAATGAGCAGTTCTTC	CASTKRQGHSYNEQFF
.	.	TRBV20-1	TRBJ1-5	TGCAGTGCTAGATCGGGGGATCAGCCCCAGCATTTT	CSARSGDQPQHF
TRBD1	few	TRBV6-5	TRBJ2-7	TGTGCCAGCAGAACAGACAGGGGAAACTCCTACGAGCAGTACTTC	CASRTDRGNSYEQYF
.	.	TRBV5-4	TRBJ1-2	TGTGCCAGCAGCCGCGAGACGGGGGGACTCTATGGCGGCTACACCTTC	CASSRETGGLYGGYTF
.	.	TRBV7-2	TRBJ2-5	TGTGCCAGCCTTCATCGAGGGGTGGAGACCCAGTACTTC	CASLHRGVETQYF
.	.	TRBV15	TRBJ2-2	TGTGCCACCAGCAGAGATTCTAAGAAAGCGAACACCGGGGAGCTGTTTTTT	CATSRDSKKANTGELFF
.	few	TRBV12-3/TRBV12-4	TRBJ2-7	TGTGCCAGCAGTTTAACCGGGGAATCCTACGAGCAGTACTTC	CASSLTGESYEQYF
.	few	TRBV10-3	TRBJ2-3	TGTGCCATCAGTGAGTCGATAGGGGTTTGGGCAGATACGCAGTATTTT	CAISESIGVWADTQYF
TRBD1	.	TRBV20-1	TRBJ2-7	TGCAGTGCTAGAAGGACAGGGATCACTCCCTACGAGCAGTACTTC	CSARRTGITPYEQYF
.	.	TRBV7-2	TRBJ2-5	TGTGCCAGCAGCCTCCCCTGGACAGTCCAAGAGACCCAGTACTTC	CASSLPWTVQETQYF
.	few	TRBV28	TRBJ2-5	TGTGCCAGCAGAACAGGGTTTACGGAGACCCGGTACTTC	CASRTGFTETRYF
TRBD1	.	TRBV6-2/TRBV6-3	TRBJ1-2	TGTGCCAGCAGTTACGGTTCAAGGGACAGACTAAAGGAGGGCTACACCTTC	CASSYGSRDRLKEGYTF